These T cell receptor beta chains were read from a single sample in a study of human T cells and chemical hapten exposure. TCRdb analysed the RACE reads with MiXCR anew, one entry per CDR3 protein. This table holds roughly 130,000 distinct CDR3 sequences, about 9.4% found once. Sequencing used whole blood. These receptors originate from a male donor in good health. Some clones in this sample may be carry-over from other donors' samples. Each CDR3 is given with its conserved first and last residue. The D gene is left open where the match is weak. Clone size, where shown, is once, few, many, or a class for clones that have expanded.

size	V	D	J	CDR3	DNA
-	TRBV6-2/TRBV6-3	TRBD2	TRBJ2-7	CASIPLAGRHEQYF	TGTGCCAGCATTCCACTAGCGGGACGCCACGAGCAGTACTTC
-	TRBV14	-	TRBJ1-1	CASSQDDGTPLTEAFF	TGTGCCAGCAGCCAAGATGACGGGACACCGCTCACTGAAGCTTTCTTT
few	TRBV7-2	TRBD1	TRBJ2-2	CASNKQRGRDGGELFF	TGTGCCAGCAACAAACAGAGGGGGCGCGACGGCGGGGAGCTGTTTTTT
-	TRBV10-3	-	TRBJ2-3	CAIRGNSGDTQYF	TGTGCCATCAGGGGGAATAGCGGAGATACGCAGTATTTT
many	TRBV6-1	TRBD2	TRBJ2-3	CASSDGLATDTQYF	TGTGCCAGCAGTGACGGACTAGCGACAGATACGCAGTATTTT
many	TRBV19	TRBD1	TRBJ2-7	CASSIGTDSYEQYF	TGTGCCAGTAGTATCGGGACAGACTCCTACGAGCAGTACTTC
many	TRBV14	-	TRBJ2-2	CASSQVNTGELFF	TGTGCCAGCAGCCAAGTGAACACCGGGGAGCTGTTTTTT
few	TRBV5-4	TRBD2	TRBJ2-2	CASSLAGGGYNGELFF	TGTGCCAGCAGCTTGGCAGGCGGGGGGTACAACGGGGAGCTGTTTTTT
-	TRBV3-1	-	TRBJ1-6	CASSQGILRGSPLHF	TGTGCCAGCAGCCAAGGGATTCTGAGGGGATCACCCCTCCACTTT
many	TRBV20-1	-	TRBJ1-1	CSARDTTVAEYTEAFF	TGCAGTGCTAGAGACACAACCGTTGCAGAGTACACTGAAGCTTTCTTT
few	TRBV12-3/TRBV12-4	TRBD2	TRBJ2-7	CASIPGGVPSGEQYF	TGTGCCAGCATCCCGGGGGGGGTCCCCTCGGGCGAGCAGTACTTC
-	TRBV9	-	TRBJ1-1	CASSVDWPETEAFF	TGTGCCAGCAGCGTAGACTGGCCGGAGACTGAAGCTTTCTTT
-	TRBV12-5	-	TRBJ2-4	CASGLVSSARSVENIQYF	TGTGCTAGTGGTTTGGTGTCTAGCGCCCGGAGCGTGGAAAACATTCAGTACTTC
few	TRBV14	-	TRBJ2-1	CASSPILGNEQFF	TGTGCCAGCAGCCCTATACTAGGCAATGAGCAGTTCTTC
few	TRBV20-1	-	TRBJ1-1	CSAGNAEAFF	TGCAGTGCTGGGAATGCTGAAGCTTTCTTT
many	TRBV7-2	TRBD1	TRBJ1-2	CASSLAIGGTIYGYTF	TGTGCCAGCAGCTTAGCGATAGGGGGCACCATCTATGGCTACACCTTC
many	TRBV6-4	-	TRBJ2-2	CASSDSEAGELFF	TGTGCCAGCAGTGACTCCGAGGCCGGGGAGCTGTTTTTT
few	TRBV6-2/TRBV6-3	TRBD1	TRBJ2-7	CASRPGQGGEQYF	TGTGCCAGCAGGCCGGGACAGGGGGGCGAGCAGTACTTC
many	TRBV11-2	-	TRBJ1-4	CASSLGGEKLFF	TGTGCCAGCAGCTTAGGAGGCGAAAAACTGTTTTTT
-	TRBV2	-	TRBJ2-2	CASSEQGWAGELFF	TGTGCCAGCAGTGAGCAGGGATGGGCCGGGGAGCTGTTTTTT
-	TRBV2	TRBD2	TRBJ2-7	CASSGRLAGAHEQYF	TGTGCCAGCAGTGGAAGACTAGCGGGAGCCCACGAGCAGTACTTC
-	TRBV5-1	TRBD1	TRBJ2-2	CASSSQPGQGSAEELFF	TGCGCCAGCAGCTCACAACCGGGACAGGGGTCTGCCGAGGAGCTGTTTTTT
many	TRBV29-1	-	TRBJ2-3	CSVAGPGFLDTQYF	TGCAGCGTCGCGGGACCCGGGTTTTTAGATACGCAGTATTTT
-	TRBV10-3	TRBD1	TRBJ2-6	CAISESNRGNTF	TGTGCCATCAGTGAGTCGAACAGGGGGAATACTTTC
-	TRBV11-2	TRBD1	TRBJ1-1	CASSTRDRVAFF	TGTGCCAGCAGCACCCGGGACAGGGTCGCTTTCTTT
many	TRBV29-1	-	TRBJ2-1	CSVGARDNEQFF	TGCAGCGTTGGGGCCAGGGACAATGAGCAGTTCTTC
many	TRBV21-1	-	TRBJ1-5	CASSSRDRDLRQPQHF	TGTGCCAGCAGCTCCAGGGACAGGGACTTAAGGCAGCCCCAGCATTTT
-	TRBV11-2	TRBD2	TRBJ2-4	CARSYLAGGLSKNIQYF	TGTGCCAGAAGCTACTTAGCGGGAGGTCTTTCCAAAAACATTCAGTACTTC
-	TRBV7-8	-	TRBJ1-5	CASSLRGPDQPQHF	TGTGCCAGCAGCTTACGGGGCCCAGATCAGCCCCAGCATTTT
few	TRBV6-5	TRBD1	TRBJ2-4	CASSYSTGANIQYF	TGTGCCAGCAGTTACTCAACAGGGGCCAACATTCAGTACTTC
many	TRBV7-2	-	TRBJ1-1	CASSSDRGTEAFF	TGTGCCAGCAGCTCCGACAGAGGCACTGAAGCTTTCTTT
few	TRBV10-3	-	TRBJ2-5	CAISAEGLAHQETQYF	TGTGCCATCAGTGCCGAGGGGCTAGCCCACCAAGAGACCCAGTACTTC
many	TRBV27	-	TRBJ2-7	CASSRASASSYEQYF	TGTGCCAGCAGTCGTGCTAGCGCGAGCTCCTACGAGCAGTACTTC
-	TRBV5-4	-	TRBJ1-2	CASSLNRNGYTF	TGTGCCAGCAGCTTGAACAGGAACGGCTACACCTTC
-	TRBV20-1	TRBD2	TRBJ2-3	CSATTSGRRDTQYF	TGCAGTGCCACGACTAGCGGGAGACGAGATACGCAGTATTTT
-	TRBV6-5	-	TRBJ1-1	CASRNKPTEAFF	TGTGCCAGCAGGAACAAACCCACTGAAGCTTTCTTT
-	TRBV3-1	-	TRBJ2-7	CASSQDRDWSYEQYF	TGTGCCAGCAGCCAAGATCGGGACTGGTCCTACGAGCAGTACTTC
many	TRBV20-1	TRBD2	TRBJ2-3	CSARPLAGGPGDTQYF	TGCAGTGCTAGGCCACTAGCGGGAGGGCCCGGAGATACGCAGTATTTT
few	TRBV4-1	TRBD1	TRBJ2-7	CASSPGQGVIYEQYF	TGCGCCAGCAGCCCCGGACAGGGAGTCATCTACGAGCAGTACTTC
few	TRBV7-9	TRBD1	TRBJ1-6	CASSLPDDRDSPLHF	TGTGCCAGCAGCTTACCTGATGACAGGGACTCACCCCTCCACTTT
-	TRBV4-3	TRBD2	TRBJ2-2	CANSQGPSGGPNTGELFF	TGCGCCAACAGCCAAGGGCCTAGCGGGGGGCCGAACACCGGGGAGCTGTTTTTT
-	TRBV30	TRBD1	TRBJ1-2	CAWSPGQGANGYTF	TGTGCCTGGAGTCCAGGACAGGGGGCAAATGGCTACACCTTC
many	TRBV5-1	TRBD1	TRBJ2-5	CASSFTPNEGASQETQYF	TGCGCCAGCAGCTTCACCCCCAACGAGGGGGCAAGCCAAGAGACCCAGTACTTC
-	TRBV9	TRBD1	TRBJ2-3	CASSPDRVADTQYF	TGTGCCAGCAGCCCGGACAGGGTAGCAGATACGCAGTATTTT
many	TRBV29-1	TRBD2	TRBJ2-5	CSVTPELAGLQETQYF	TGCAGCGTTACCCCTGAGCTAGCGGGCCTCCAAGAGACCCAGTACTTC
-	TRBV27	-	TRBJ2-5	CASSLFFDRLIQTQYF	TGTGCCAGCAGTTTATTCTTTGACAGGTTGATCCAGACCCAGTACTTC
many	TRBV7-6	TRBD1	TRBJ2-5	CASSPRSGTEIQETQYF	TGTGCCAGCAGCCCACGATCTGGGACAGAAATCCAAGAGACCCAGTACTTC
-	TRBV15	-	TRBJ2-3	CATSRDLETDTQYF	TGTGCCACCAGCAGAGATTTAGAGACAGATACGCAGTATTTT
few	TRBV11-1	-	TRBJ2-2	CASSLRQVQVTGELFF	TGTGCCAGCAGCTTACGGCAAGTACAGGTCACCGGGGAGCTGTTTTTT
many	TRBV7-2	-	TRBJ1-6	CASSSFGTANNSPLHF	TGTGCCAGCAGCTCCTTCGGGACGGCTAATAATTCACCCCTCCACTTT